Each of the 14 T cell receptor beta chains below was sequenced from the same sample in a study of blood T cell repertoires in COVID-19. This table comes from immunoSEQ multiplex PCR, and its TCRdb copy is limited to in-frame clones, with some not included. The sample yields fewer than 50,000 clones, around 90% seen once. The sequencing input was peripheral blood. The receptors come from a man aged 50 to 59 with COVID-19, enrolled during active disease.

The V call is TRBV7-8, the J call TRBJ2-3; TRBD2 agrees at 7 bases. The CDR3 loop spans 18 amino acids. With 1 base clipped from V and 2 bases from J, the junction kept 12 bases outside the gene matches. Looked up from germline, CDR1 is SGHVS and CDR2 is FQNEAQ. CDR3 region: CASSLVLFGAGYTDTQYF. CDR3 coding DNA: TGTGCCAGCAGCTTAGTCCTCTTTGGAGCGGGGTACACAGATACGCAGTATTTT.

The rearrangement links TRBV4-1 to TRBJ2-7; 7 bases match TRBD2. Germline assignment: CDR1 MGHRA and CDR2 YSYEKL. The CDR3 runs to 14 residues. Trimming removed 4 bases from V and 2 bases from J; junction bases left unmatched: 5. CDR3 DNA: TGCGCCAGCAGCCCTGCGGGGGAAACCTACGAGCAGTACTTC. It specifies CASSPAGETYEQYF.

This clone was counted once. J is TRBJ2-7 and V is TRBV12-3 or TRBV12-4; possibly TRBD2 for D (7 bases). With 9 bases removed from V and 3 bases from J, the gap between germline ends came to 15 bases. This CDR3 has 13 amino acids. The CDR3 reads CASGRGSGYEQYF. In DNA form, the CDR3 reads TGTGCCAGTGGGAGGGGGAGTGGCTACGAGCAGTACTTC.

The V gene is TRBV2, the J gene TRBJ2-6, with a possible D match to TRBD2 (6 bases). The CDR3 is made up of 18 amino acids. Germline lookup yields CDR1 SNHLY and CDR2 FYNNEI. V gave up 6 bases and J gave up 2 bases, with 20 bases separating them. The CDR3 DNA reads TGTGCCAGCAGGGAAAGGTGGCTAGCGATAGCTGGGGCCAACGTCCTGACTTTC. Translating it yields CASRERWLAIAGANVLTF.

The chain has TRBV9 and TRBJ1-1; D is unclear. The CDR3 contains 14 residues. V dropped 1 base and J dropped 4 bases, with 11 bases sitting between them. Germline lookup yields CDR1 SGDLS and CDR2 YYNGEE. This CDR3 is CASSVRVSVTEAFF. CDR3 DNA sequence: TGTGCCAGCAGCGTACGGGTTAGTGTCACTGAAGCTTTCTTT.

The chain has TRBV19 and TRBJ2-7; maybe TRBD2 (6 bases). V lost 8 bases and J 4 bases, leaving 12 bases between the germline ends. Germline lookup yields CDR1 LNHDA and CDR2 SQIVND (reference sequence). The CDR3 consists of 12 residues. CDR3 nucleotides: TGTGCCAGTGGCGGGACGGAATACGAGCAGTACTTC. Amino acid sequence: CASGGTEYEQYF.

In nucleotides, the CDR3 is TGCGCCAGCAGTACAGGGGAATCTGGAAACACCATATATTTT. This sequence encodes CASSTGESGNTIYF. The rearrangement joins TRBV10-1 to TRBJ1-3, with 7 nucleotides matching TRBD1. The CDR3 has 14 residues. V lost 5 bases and J lost 1; bases outside the gene matches: 2. Germline V gene sequence: CDR1 WNHNN, CDR2 SYGVQD (reference sequence).

This clone turned up a few times. This chain joins TRBV28 and TRBJ1-3, with D maybe TRBD1 (6 bases). CDR3 length equals 16 residues. Trimming stripped 5 bases from V and 4 bases from J, with 18 bases between. CDR1 MDHEN and CDR2 SYDVKM come from the germline V gene. The DNA of the CDR3 is TGTGCCAGCAGTACTAACAGGGAGAAATACGGAAACACCATATATTTT. It encodes CASSTNREKYGNTIYF.

V usage is TRBV19 and J usage is TRBJ1-5; perhaps TRBD1 as D (6 bases). Germline lookup yields CDR1 LNHDA and CDR2 SQIVND (reference sequence). This CDR3 is built from 16 residues. Between the trimmed V and J ends, which lost 6 bases and 0 bases, there was a span of 15 bases. In DNA form, the CDR3 reads TGTGCCAGTAGCATCGGAGGACAGTATAGCAATCAGCCCCAGCATTTT. Residues: CASSIGGQYSNQPQHF.

This clone was seen a single time. This chain joins TRBV7-9 and TRBJ2-7; tentative D call: TRBD1 (6 bases). Germline CDR1 reads SEHNR; CDR2 reads FQNEAQ (reference sequence). V lost 8 bases and J lost 0, with 11 bases in between. This CDR3 comprises 13 residues. The chain's CDR3 is CASQQGSSYEQYF. CDR3 bases: TGTGCCAGCCAACAGGGAAGCTCCTACGAGCAGTACTTC.

The genes are TRBV18 and TRBJ1-1; 8 nucleotides agree with TRBD1. CDR1 and CDR2 from the germline V gene are KGHSH and LQKENI. The V gene end was trimmed by 3 bases and the J gene end by 2 bases; junction bases not matched to a gene: 5. The CDR3 length is 15 residues. CDR3 protein: CASSPPDRVNTEAFF. The CDR3 region has the DNA TGTGCCAGCTCACCTCCGGACAGGGTAAACACTGAAGCTTTCTTT.

J is TRBJ2-7 and V is TRBV5-1; possibly TRBD2 for D (5 bases). The germline V gene encodes CDR1 SGHRS and CDR2 YFSETQ. Trimming took 2 bases from V and 5 from J, leaving 8 bases between them. This CDR3 is 12 amino acids long. The DNA of the CDR3 is TGCGCCAGCAGCTTTCTCGGGAACGAGCAGTACTTC. This sequence encodes CASSFLGNEQYF.

CDR3 DNA: TGTGCCAGCAGCCGGCAAGGACTAGCGGGAGGGTTGGGAGATACGCAGTATTTT. Translated, it gives CASSRQGLAGGLGDTQYF. The chain is built from TRBV3-1 (or the pseudogene TRBV3-2) and TRBJ2-3; 15 bases are shared with TRBD2. The CDR3 has 18 residues. The germline CDR1 and CDR2 sequences are LGHDT and YNNKEL (reference sequence). V shed 4 bases, J shed 5 bases, and the junction held 10 bases outside the gene matches.

This sequence joins TRBV27 and TRBJ2-7; possible D gene TRBD2, 5 bases. Germline V CDR1 and CDR2: MNHEY, SMNVEV (reference sequence). CDR3 size: 15 residues. Trimming removed 5 bases from V and 0 bases from J, with 14 bases in between. The CDR3 protein is CASSTRAGDSYEQYF. CDR3 nucleotide sequence: TGTGCCAGCAGTACACGAGCCGGGGACTCCTACGAGCAGTACTTC.